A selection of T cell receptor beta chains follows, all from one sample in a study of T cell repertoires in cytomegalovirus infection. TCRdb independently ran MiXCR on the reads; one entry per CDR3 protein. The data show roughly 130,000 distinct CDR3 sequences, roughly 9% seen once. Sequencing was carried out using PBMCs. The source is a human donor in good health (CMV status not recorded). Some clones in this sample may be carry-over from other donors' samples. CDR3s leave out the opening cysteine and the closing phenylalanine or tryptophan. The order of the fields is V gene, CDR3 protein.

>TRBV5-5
ASRLPSPGQGAKAF
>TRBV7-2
ASSLALPGTSGWNEQF
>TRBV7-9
ASSFSLTGENSPLH
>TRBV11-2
ASSPWTGATGELF
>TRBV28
ASSPAQGVETQY
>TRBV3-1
ASSQGQGETEAF
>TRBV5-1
ASSSGGMENTIY
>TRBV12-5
ASGYILANPQH
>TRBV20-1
SARDPNKAGGPNEQY
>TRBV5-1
ASSGGSGGSYEQY
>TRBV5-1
ASSLMRVNSPLH
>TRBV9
ASSLGTGGFENIQY
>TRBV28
ASRGQEYGYT
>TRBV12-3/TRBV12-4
ASTPHGGFYGYT
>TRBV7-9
ASSLAQGNYGYT
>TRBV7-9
ASSVTGTTYEQY
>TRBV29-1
SVRTGGLYEQY
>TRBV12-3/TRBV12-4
ASSLVRGSLNTEAF
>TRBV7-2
ASSLVDFYRETQY
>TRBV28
ASNNPAEAF
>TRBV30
AWSVLTSGGSTQY
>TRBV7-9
ASSLDRGLYEQY
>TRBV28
ASSFAAQGAQPQH
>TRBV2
ASSRDSSSTDTQY
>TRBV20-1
SAERTGASSYNSPLH
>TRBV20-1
SARELKSYEQY
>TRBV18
ASSPSRGTAEAF
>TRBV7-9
ASSLYPDTQY
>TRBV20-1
SARDRQGSNQPQH